This is a list of T cell receptor beta chains from one sample in a study of early T cells in non-severe SARS-CoV-2 infection. TCRdb itself ran the 5' RACE reads through MiXCR, one entry per CDR3 protein. The table has 40,000 to 60,000 distinct CDR3 sequences, less than 4.5% seen once; the top ten hold 6%. Sequencing used whole blood. These receptor sequences come from an adult who was a healthcare worker with PCR-confirmed SARS-CoV-2 infection or an uninfected control (not recorded which). Both conserved end residues are part of each CDR3. Where a row states a size, it is once, few, many or the class of an expanded clone; other rows omit it.

>TRBJ2-5|few|TRBV20-1
CSADRGLETQYF
>TRBJ2-7|few|TRBV29-1
CSVVPGARTYEQYF
>TRBJ1-1|few|TRBV10-3
CAISESRSEAFF
>TRBJ2-3|many|TRBV9
CASSVAGGPADTQYF
>TRBJ2-3|many|TRBV7-2
CASSLMGSTDTQYF
>TRBJ1-1|many|TRBV7-3
CASRKGGDTEAFF
>TRBJ1-3|many|TRBV19
CASGHPGGSGNTIYF
>TRBJ1-2|many|TRBV5-8
CASSLKGGYYGYTF
>TRBJ2-3|few|TRBV11-2
CASSLGVFKDTQYF
>TRBJ2-7|many|TRBV27
CASSINLAWSNEQYF
>TRBJ1-4|NA|TRBV2
CASSEALRLGTGDEKLFF
>TRBJ2-3|many|TRBV5-1
CASSLSPSSTDTQYF
>TRBJ2-3|few|TRBV5-1
CASSSAGLSGGPITDTQYF
>TRBJ2-2|many|TRBV6-6
CASSYRGGSAGELFF
>TRBJ2-3|many|TRBV19
CASSMEGLAYDTQYF
>TRBJ2-3|many|TRBV12-3/TRBV12-4
CASSANRDDTQYF
>TRBJ2-3|few|TRBV20-1
CSGETGPITTQYF
>TRBJ1-6|many|TRBV5-4
CASSLDRSSPLHF
>TRBJ2-4|many|TRBV29-1
CSVVVVGRDIQYF
>TRBJ2-1|medium-sized|TRBV6-4
CASSPGAYNEQFF
>TRBJ2-2|many|TRBV2
CASTRDRDTGELFF
>TRBJ2-7|NA|TRBV12-5
CASGSGQTGSYEQYF
>TRBJ1-2|many|TRBV20-1
CSAPLPTGGKGYTF
>TRBJ2-1|many|TRBV5-1
CASSLVGPGNNEQFF
>TRBJ2-1|many|TRBV4-3
CASSQDLDYSYNEQFF
>TRBJ2-7|many|TRBV2
CASSESLGLRSYEQYF
>TRBJ1-4|many|TRBV19
CASSTSQGGGEKLFF
>TRBJ2-4|many|TRBV6-1
CASSDRDRLSNIQYF
>TRBJ2-2|many|TRBV7-9
CASTLTGGSFTGELFF
>TRBJ1-1|few|TRBV6-5
CASSRSRTVNTEAFF
>TRBJ2-7|few|TRBV7-8
CASSPRTGDEQYF
>TRBJ2-2|NA|TRBV5-1
CASALLAGETGELFF
>TRBJ1-1|many|TRBV29-1
CSGRTGEGTEAFF
>TRBJ2-1|many|TRBV29-1
CSVAGTSGPSSYNEQFF
>TRBJ1-4|few|TRBV6-5
CASSRGQSNEKLFF